The T cell receptor beta chain described here comes from a study of response to subunit inactivated influenza vaccine. Each CDR3 protein gets one entry after TCRdb re-called the RT-PCR reads with MiXCR. The sample shows roughly 760,000 distinct CDR3 sequences, 20% to 25% of them seen only once. The length of the CDR3 is 16 residues. V was shortened by 1 base and J by 4 bases, with 14 bases between the two germline ends. The V gene's germline CDR1 is SGHTA and CDR2 FQGNSA. The clonotype originates from a middle-aged man who received an inactivated influenza vaccine. The specimen was PBMCs from blood, collected 4 to 6 days after vaccination. The rearrangement uses TRBV7-2 and TRBJ2-1; D is unresolved. CDR3: CASSLGPLLGYNEQFF. DNA for the CDR3: TGTGCCAGCAGCTTAGGCCCCCTATTGGGGTACAATGAGCAGTTCTTC.